The present entry profiles one T cell receptor beta chain with its context. The antigen is not known. Germline CDR1 LGHNT, CDR2 FRNRAP. Trimming took off 3 bases at V and 4 bases at J, with 9 bases between the two ends. This CDR3 contains 13 residues. The data are from a study of cytomegalovirus exposure and HLA in healthy donors. Study observations and caveats: The only immune exposure information that was available was CMV serostatus.

The PCR was carried out with 60 Vbeta primers and 13 Jbeta primers. Assay used: immunoSEQ multiplex PCR; TCRdb lists only in-frame clones, some missing. Of 150,000 to 200,000 clones in the sample, about 80% are singletons; the top ten hold roughly 14%. This receptor was obtained from a woman between 35 and 50 years old in good health and CMV-seronegative. V gene TRBV12-5 combines with J gene TRBJ1-1; the D gene is possibly TRBD1 (5 bases). The sequenced sample was PBMCs. CDR3 amino acids: CASGFQGGTEAFF. The CDR3 nucleotides read TGTGCTAGTGGTTTCCAGGGTGGCACTGAAGCTTTCTTT.